These 8 T cell receptor beta chains were sequenced from one sample in a study of shared clonotypes between healthy human individuals. Libraries were prepared by immunoSEQ multiplex PCR; TCRdb keeps only in-frame clonotypes and omits some of them. The sample yields some 200,000 clones, roughly 91% seen once. The sequenced sample consisted of naive CD4+ T cells sorted from blood. The subset denotes: CD45RA+ positively selected. These receptor sequences come from a woman younger than 45 in good health.

The chain recombines TRBV5-1 with TRBJ2-5; TRBD2 aligns across 7 bases. With the DNA end fitting TRBJ2-7 better, the J assignment may be wrong. Looked up from germline, CDR1 is SGHRS and CDR2 is YFSETQ. The length of the CDR3 is 17 residues. The CDR3 coding sequence is TGCGCCAGCAGCCCCGCGATCTCTGGCGGGAGTTCCTACGAGCAGTACTTC. Amino acid sequence: CASSPAISGGSSYEQYF.

V gene TRBV2 combines with J gene TRBJ2-5; TRBD1 or TRBD2 may be the D gene (5 bases each). CDR3 length: 14 amino acids. Per the germline V gene, CDR1 is SNHLY and CDR2 is FYNNEI. V was shortened by 5 bases and J by 6 bases, with 16 bases between the two germline ends. CDR3 in amino acids: CASSSRDRLKTQYF. The CDR3, as DNA: TGTGCCAGCAGTTCCCGGGACCGCTTAAAGACCCAGTACTTC.

V gene TRBV19 combines with J gene TRBJ1-5; no clear D gene. Germline CDR1 is LNHDA and CDR2 is SQIVND (reference sequence). The CDR3 covers 16 residues. Between the trimmed V and J ends, which lost 6 bases and 1 base, there was a span of 16 bases. CDR3 in amino acids: CASSPKPGSSNQPQHF. The DNA of the CDR3 is TGTGCCAGTAGCCCAAAACCGGGTTCAAGCAATCAGCCCCAGCATTTT.

This sequence joins TRBV30 and TRBJ2-6; maybe TRBD1 (5 bases). V was shortened by 1 base and J by 2 bases, with 6 bases between the two germline ends. CDR3 length: 14 residues. CDR1 GTSNPN and CDR2 SVGIG come from the germline V gene (reference sequence). CDR3 sequence (DNA): TGTGCCTGGAGTGAGGGGACTGGGGCCAACGTCCTGACTTTC. As protein: CAWSEGTGANVLTF.

The V gene is TRBV5-1, the J gene TRBJ2-2; D tentatively fits TRBD1 or TRBD2 (5 bases each). The CDR3 has 14 amino acids. The V and J ends lost 5 bases and 3 bases respectively, with 11 bases between them. Germline values: CDR1 SGHRS, CDR2 YFSETQ. The CDR3 spells CASSFGADTGELFF. CDR3 nucleotide sequence: TGCGCCAGCAGTTTCGGGGCCGACACCGGGGAGCTGTTTTTT.

The CDR3 region is CASSLRPDRAHEQYF. The CDR3 DNA reads TGTGCCAGCAGTTTGCGCCCGGACAGGGCCCACGAGCAGTACTTC. V usage is TRBV27 and J usage is TRBJ2-5; 8 bases are a match to TRBD1. The DNA matches TRBJ2-7 better at its end, which makes the J call doubtful. Germline V gene sequence: CDR1 MNHEY, CDR2 SMNVEV (reference sequence). CDR3 length equals 15 residues.

This chain joins TRBV28 and TRBJ1-3; 7 positions match TRBD1. The CDR3 is 15 residues long. V shed 2 bases and J 9 bases; nucleotides not matched to a gene: 10. The germline V gene has CDR1 MDHEN and CDR2 SYDVKM. The CDR3 loop is CASSLDLGQDLTIYF. DNA for the CDR3: TGTGCCAGCAGTTTAGACCTAGGACAGGACCTCACCATATATTTT.

The V call is TRBV11-2, the J call TRBJ2-7; TRBD2 might be the D (6 bases). Germline V gene lookup returns CDR1 SGHAT and CDR2 FQNNGV. The length of the CDR3 is 15 residues. V was trimmed by 10 bases and J by 6 bases, leaving 25 bases between them. CDR3 bases: TGTGCCACCTCCCGGGGCGGGACTCGTAATTCCGAGCAGTACTTC. It codes for CATSRGGTRNSEQYF. The whole variable domain, remainder taken from reference TRBV11-2 and TRBJ2-7, is EAGVAQSPRYKIIEKRQSVAFWCNPISGHATLYWYQQILGQGPKLLIQFQNNGVVDDSQLPKDRFSAERLKGVDSTLKIQPAKLEDSAVYLCATSRGGTRNSEQYFGPGTRLTVT.